Following are 21 T cell receptor beta chains from one sample sequenced in a study of OX40 agonist ivuxolimab in advanced cancers. Assay: immunoSEQ multiplex PCR; the TCRdb copy retains only in-frame clones and omits some. Of roughly 70,000 clones detected, 91% appear once; the ten largest clones hold around 0.31%. The sample was CD4+ or CD8+ T cells sorted from blood, taken in a trial of the OX40 agonist ivuxolimab. The receptors come from an adult with an advanced solid tumor such as melanoma, head and neck, liver or kidney cancer.

With regard to this clone: The same CDR3 can be traced to other DNA sequences in this sample. This chain connects TRBV7-2 to TRBJ2-7; 9 nucleotides align to TRBD2. Germline loops: CDR1 SGHTA, CDR2 FQGNSA. V lost 5 bases and J lost 0; bases outside the gene matches: 5. CDR3 size: 15 residues. The DNA of the CDR3 is TGTGCCAGCAGCCCTAGCGGGGTTAGCTCCTACGAGCAGTACTTC. Its translation: CASSPSGVSSYEQYF.

V and J are TRBV6-4 and TRBJ2-2; 7 bases fit TRBD1. V shed 2 bases, J shed 4 bases, and the junction held 1 base outside the gene matches. CDR3 length equals 14 residues. Germline-derived CDR1 and CDR2 are MRHNA and SNTAGT. In DNA form, the CDR3 reads TGTGCCAGCAGTGACAGGGGGCGCACCGGGGAGCTGTTTTTT. Translation gives CASSDRGRTGELFF.

This rearrangement joins TRBV10-3 to TRBJ2-1, with 12 bases matching TRBD2. The CDR3 is 14 residues long. Germline CDR1 is ENHRY and CDR2 is SYGVKD. J gave up 8 bases and V 6 bases, and 5 bases lay outside the gene matches. The CDR3 DNA reads as TGTGCCATCAGCGGACTAGCGGGAAATCATGAGCAGTTCTTC. It codes for CAISGLAGNHEQFF.

The chain combines TRBV6-1 with TRBJ1-1, with TRBD1 matching 7 bases. Germline loops: CDR1 MNHNS, CDR2 SASEGT. The CDR3 runs to 13 residues. V gave up 4 bases and J gave up 7 bases; unmatched junction bases: 6. The CDR3 DNA is TGTGCCAGCAGTGCAACAGGGGCAAGTGAAGCTTTCTTT. Amino acid sequence: CASSATGASEAFF.

This chain uses TRBV28 with TRBJ2-7; TRBD1 matches at 7 bases. V trimming: 7 bases; J trimming: 5 bases; junction bases outside the gene matches: 17. The CDR3 has 16 amino acids. Germline CDR1 MDHEN, CDR2 SYDVKM. The CDR3 spells CASKAQEGRGLNEQYF. As DNA, the CDR3 is TGTGCCAGCAAGGCCCAAGAGGGTAGGGGGCTAAACGAGCAGTACTTC.

The chain combines TRBV19 with TRBJ2-1; 7 nucleotides match TRBD1. There are 17 residues in the CDR3. Germline V gene lookup returns CDR1 LNHDA and CDR2 SQIVND (reference sequence). J gave up 3 bases and V 1 base, and 9 bases lay outside the gene matches. CDR3 in amino acids: CASSIVSTGLIYNEQFF. The CDR3 DNA reads as TGTGCCAGTAGTATAGTCTCGACAGGGTTAATCTACAATGAGCAGTTCTTC.

V gene TRBV2 combines with J gene TRBJ1-5, with D unclear. Trimming pared 0 bases from V and 6 bases from J, leaving 9 bases between. This CDR3 has 14 residues. CDR1 is SNHLY and CDR2 is FYNNEI in the germline V gene. The CDR3 DNA is TGTGCCAGCAGTGAAGCGGTGGGCAGTCAGCCCCAGCATTTT. Protein sequence: CASSEAVGSQPQHF.

The gene calls are TRBV5-1 and TRBJ1-2; TRBD1 matches at 9 bases. Germline loops: CDR1 SGHRS, CDR2 YFSETQ. The V and J ends lost 0 bases and 5 bases, in that order; junction bases with no gene match: 5. The CDR3 runs to 15 residues. The CDR3 DNA sequence: TGCGCCAGCAGCTTGGCGGACAGGGGTGGGTATGGCTACACCTTC. This encodes CASSLADRGGYGYTF. Looking up the rest from reference TRBV5-1 and TRBJ1-2 gives the full variable domain: KAGVTQTPRYLIKTRGQQVTLSCSPISGHRSVSWYQQTPGQGLQFLFEYFSETQRNKGNFPGRFSGRQFSNSRSEMNVSTLELGDSALYLCASSLADRGGYGYTFGSGTRLTVV.

This chain uses TRBV2 with TRBJ2-2, with 8 bases aligning to TRBD2. CDR1 and CDR2 (germline): SNHLY, FYNNEI. After removal of 6 bases from V and 2 bases from J, the junction contained 5 bases not matched to a gene. This CDR3 is 15 amino acids long. CDR3 bases: TGTGCCAGCAGACCGGGGGGGTTAAACACCGGGGAGCTGTTTTTT. Amino acid sequence: CASRPGGLNTGELFF.

The rearrangement links TRBV9 to TRBJ1-6; D is ambiguous. CDR3 length: 14 residues. The V end was cut by 0 bases, the J end by 7 bases, with 8 bases between. Germline V gene data show CDR1 as SGDLS and CDR2 as YYNGEE. The DNA of the CDR3 is TGTGCCAGCAGCGTAGGTCCGATGAATTCACCCCTCCACTTT. It translates to CASSVGPMNSPLHF.

This chain connects TRBV7-3 to TRBJ1-1; a weak D match, TRBD1 (5 bases). Germline V CDR1 and CDR2: SGHTA, FQGTGA. V was clipped by 5 bases and J by 1 base, with 11 bases between them. This CDR3 spans 14 amino acids. The CDR3 sequence is CASSETDKNTEAFF. The CDR3 bases are TGTGCCAGCAGCGAGACGGACAAGAACACTGAAGCTTTCTTT.

The V call is TRBV19, the J call TRBJ1-6, with no clear D. V lost 5 bases, J lost 0 bases, and 11 bases lay in between. This CDR3 is built from 16 residues. The V gene's germline CDR1 is LNHDA and CDR2 SQIVND (reference sequence). CDR3 nucleotides: TGTGCCAGTAGTCCCTTGAAGAACTCCTATAATTCACCCCTCCACTTT. This encodes CASSPLKNSYNSPLHF. Looking up the rest from reference TRBV19 and TRBJ1-6 gives the full variable domain: DGGITQSPKYLFRKEGQNVTLSCEQNLNHDAMYWYRQDPGQGLRLIYYSQIVNDFQKGDIAEGYSVSREKKESFPLTVTSAQKNPTAFYLCASSPLKNSYNSPLHFGNGTRLTVT.

This chain connects TRBV5-1 to TRBJ2-7, with D uncertain. This CDR3 has 12 residues. From germline, CDR1 is SGHRS and CDR2 YFSETQ. V lost 0 bases and J lost 0, with 1 base in between. CDR3 nucleotide sequence: TGCGCCAGCAGCTTGGCCTCCTACGAGCAGTACTTC. Its translation is CASSLASYEQYF.

The chain combines TRBV21-1 with TRBJ2-7. TRBV21-1 counts as a pseudogene. This CDR3 region has 16 residues. The CDR3 here is CASSFRDGDGRYEQYF. The CDR3 nucleotides are TGTGCCAGCAGCTTCCGGGACGGCGACGGACGCTACGAGCAGTACTTC.

The chain uses TRBV15 and TRBJ2-6; D remains unclear. From germline, CDR1 is LNHNV and CDR2 YYDKDF (reference sequence). There are 15 residues in the CDR3. Trimming left V 3 bases short and J 4 bases short, with 10 bases between. CDR3 nucleotides: TGTGCCACCAGCAGTAGACTCGCCGGGGCCAACGTCCTGACTTTC. Protein product: CATSSRLAGANVLTF. Full variable domain (missing parts from reference TRBV15 and TRBJ2-6): DAMVIQNPRYQVTQFGKPVTLSCSQTLNHNVMYWYQQKSSQAPKLLFHYYDKDFNNEADTPDNFQSRRPNTSFCFLDIRSPGLGDTAMYLCATSSRLAGANVLTFGAGSRLTVL.

The chain joins TRBV9 to TRBJ1-4; a possible D gene is TRBD1 (5 bases). The CDR3 extends over 14 amino acids. V lost 2 bases to trimming and J lost 7 bases, with 12 bases between them. Germline-derived CDR1 and CDR2 are SGDLS and YYNGEE. The CDR3 reads CASSVGDVSEKLFF. The DNA of the CDR3 is TGTGCCAGCAGCGTCGGGGACGTTAGTGAAAAACTGTTTTTT.

Details on this clone: Other DNA sequences in the sample encode the same CDR3. V and J are TRBV28 and TRBJ2-7; D gene uncertain. CDR3 size: 12 residues. In germline, CDR1 is MDHEN, CDR2 SYDVKM. V was pared by 1 base and J by 1 base, with 2 bases between. The CDR3 DNA is TGTGCCAGCAGTTTATTGTCCTACGAGCAGTACTTC. Its translation: CASSLLSYEQYF.

A note on this clone: This same CDR3 is encoded by further DNA sequences in the sample. CDR3 DNA: TGTGCCAGCAGTTTATTCTCCTACGAGCAGTACTTC. Protein: CASSLFSYEQYF. V and J are TRBV28 and TRBJ2-7; no clear D gene. Trimming took 1 base from V and 0 from J, leaving 1 base between them. The CDR3 is made up of 12 amino acids. Germline-derived CDR1 and CDR2 are MDHEN and SYDVKM.

V usage is TRBV11-2 and J usage is TRBJ1-4; tentative D call: TRBD1 (5 bases). V was pared by 5 bases and J by 7 bases, with 14 bases between. The germline V gene has CDR1 SGHAT and CDR2 FQNNGV. There are 14 residues in the CDR3. The CDR3 DNA sequence: TGTGCCAGCAGCCCCGAGGGACGAGGTGAAAAACTGTTTTTT. Translating gives CASSPEGRGEKLFF.

The chain is built from TRBV7-2 and TRBJ2-1; 11 bases are shared with TRBD2. Trimming took 1 base from V and 9 from J; bases not matched to a gene: 8. The CDR3 covers 16 residues. Germline-derived CDR1 and CDR2 are SGHTA and FQGNSA. CDR3 nucleotides: TGTGCCAGCAGCTTAGAACTAGCGGGAGTCGGGCGTGAGCAGTTCTTC. This codes for CASSLELAGVGREQFF.

V gene TRBV7-2 combines with J gene TRBJ2-7; TRBD2 might be the D (6 bases). Looked up from germline, CDR1 is SGHTA and CDR2 is FQGNSA. The V end was cut by 2 bases, the J end by 1 base, with 12 bases between. This CDR3 has 15 amino acids. This CDR3 reads CASSLSGGPSYEQYF. The DNA of the CDR3 is TGTGCCAGCAGCTTATCAGGAGGGCCGTCCTACGAGCAGTACTTC.